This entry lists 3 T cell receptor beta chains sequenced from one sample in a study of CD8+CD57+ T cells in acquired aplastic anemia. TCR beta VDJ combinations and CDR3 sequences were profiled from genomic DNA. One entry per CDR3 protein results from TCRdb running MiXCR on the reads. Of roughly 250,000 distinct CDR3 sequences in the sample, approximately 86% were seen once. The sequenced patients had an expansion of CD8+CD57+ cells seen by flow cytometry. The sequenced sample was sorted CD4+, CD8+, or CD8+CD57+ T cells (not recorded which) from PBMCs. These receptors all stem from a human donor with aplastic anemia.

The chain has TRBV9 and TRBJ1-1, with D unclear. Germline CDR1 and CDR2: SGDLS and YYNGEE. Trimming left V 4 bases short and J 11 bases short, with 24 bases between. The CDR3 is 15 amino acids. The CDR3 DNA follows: TGTGCCAGCAGCTTAGGGTCGACAAGGCAGTATTTTGCTTTCTTT. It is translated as CASSLGSTRQYFAFF.

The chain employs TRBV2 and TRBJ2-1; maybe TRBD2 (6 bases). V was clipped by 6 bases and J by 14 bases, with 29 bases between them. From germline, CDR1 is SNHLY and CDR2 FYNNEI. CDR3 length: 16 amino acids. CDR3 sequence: CASSDGGRNEQFFEFF. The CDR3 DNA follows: TGTGCCAGCAGCGATGGGGGGAGAAACGAGCAGTTTTTCGAGTTCTTC.

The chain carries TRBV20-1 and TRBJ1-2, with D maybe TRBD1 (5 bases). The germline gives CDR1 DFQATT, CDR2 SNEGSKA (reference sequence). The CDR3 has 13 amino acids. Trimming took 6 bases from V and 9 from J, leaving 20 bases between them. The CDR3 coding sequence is TGCAGTGCCAGTAGGCGGGGACGCAAGAGCTACACCTTC. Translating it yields CSASRRGRKSYTF.